These 24 T cell receptor beta chains were sequenced from one sample in a study of cytomegalovirus exposure and HLA in healthy donors listed by TCRdb under 2017. The library came from the immunoSEQ multiplex PCR assay. For the multiplex PCR, a mixture combining 60 forward primers for TCR Vbeta segments and 13 reverse primers for TCR Jbeta segments was used. TCRdb took this table from immuneACCESS and kept in-frame rearrangements with V and J called. Such tables lack part of the clones; where checked against another copy, unresolved V genes explain under half of the gap, and the rest is unexplained. Here the sample has tens of thousands of clones; approximately 78% occur a single time. Of the sample, 4.6% falls within the top ten clones. Sequenced input: PBMCs. These receptors were obtained from a middle-aged woman in good health and CMV-seropositive.

In its sample, this clone was seen a few times. This chain joins TRBV4-2 and TRBJ2-7, with D possibly TRBD1 on 5 matching bases. Germline V gene data show CDR1 as LGHNA and CDR2 as YNFKEQ. The CDR3 length is 13 residues. V lost 1 base, J lost 6 bases, and 10 bases lay in between. DNA for the CDR3: TGTGCCAGCAGCCAAGGGGGCGATTCCGAGCAGTACTTC. It yields the protein CASSQGGDSEQYF.

This clone appeared once. The CDR3, as DNA: TGTGCCAGCAGTTCAGGACAGTCCCGCTACGAGCAGTACTTC. This encodes CASSSGQSRYEQYF. The rearrangement joins TRBV28 to TRBJ2-7, with D possibly being TRBD1 (6 bases). CDR3 length equals 14 residues. V lost 4 bases and J 3 bases, leaving 13 bases between the germline ends. Germline V lookup: CDR1 MDHEN, CDR2 SYDVKM.

V gene TRBV2 combines with J gene TRBJ2-2; TRBD2 is a possible D gene (6 bases). CDR3 length equals 15 residues. Trimming removed 3 bases from V and 3 bases from J, with 11 bases in between. Germline V gene sequence: CDR1 SNHLY, CDR2 FYNNEI. CDR3 DNA sequence: TGTGCCAGCAGTGACGGAGGGTTTGACACCGGGGAGCTGTTTTTT. This encodes CASSDGGFDTGELFF.

The V gene is TRBV6-6, the J gene TRBJ2-3; 9 positions agree with TRBD2. With V trimmed by 6 bases and J by 0 bases, 4 bases remained unmatched. The CDR3 has 15 amino acids. Germline CDR1 is MNHNY and CDR2 is SVGAGI (reference sequence). The DNA of the CDR3 is TGTGCCAGCAGAATTGGGACTAGCAGCACAGATACGCAGTATTTT. Protein: CASRIGTSSTDTQYF.

The rearrangement links TRBV19 to TRBJ2-2; D remains unclear. Trimming stripped 7 bases from V and 7 bases from J, with 19 bases between. Germline-derived CDR1 and CDR2 are LNHDA and SQIVND (reference sequence). The CDR3 is 15 residues long. CDR3 in DNA: TGTGCCAGTAACCTCACCCCCGAGAGAATCGGGGAGCTGTTTTTT. It encodes CASNLTPERIGELFF.

The rearrangement joins TRBV7-8 to TRBJ1-5; D gene uncertain. CDR3 length: 17 residues. Germline V gene sequence: CDR1 SGHVS, CDR2 FQNEAQ. Trimming stripped 5 bases from V and 3 bases from J, with 20 bases between. The CDR3, as DNA: TGTGCCAGCAGCGAAGGAGGAGCATACAGTGTCAATCAGCCCCAGCATTTT. Its protein is CASSEGGAYSVNQPQHF.

V is TRBV29-1 and J is TRBJ2-2; D gene unclear. V lost 1 base and J 2 bases, leaving 5 bases between the germline ends. This CDR3 contains 13 residues. The V gene's germline CDR1 is SQVTM and CDR2 ANQGSEA. CDR3 sequence reads: CSVEVSNTGELFF. CDR3 sequence (DNA): TGCAGCGTTGAAGTATCCAACACCGGGGAGCTGTTTTTT.

Comment on this clone: The junction differs from germline at one of its ends, possibly a read error. This chain connects TRBV19 to TRBJ2-7; possible D gene TRBD2, 6 bases. CDR3 length equals 11 residues. From germline, CDR1 is LNHDA and CDR2 SQIVND (reference sequence). Here the CDR3 reads CASSHREKHNF. The CDR3 DNA follows: TGTGCCAGTAGTCACCGGGAGAAACATAACTTC.

This clone was observed a few times. This sequence joins TRBV11-3 and TRBJ2-7; D call uncertain. Trimming pared 0 bases from V and 6 bases from J, leaving 6 bases between. The CDR3 consists of 12 residues. The V gene's germline CDR1 is SGHNT and CDR2 YENEEA. The CDR3 loop is CASSLDRFEQYF. The DNA of the CDR3 is TGTGCCAGCAGCTTAGACCGTTTCGAGCAGTACTTC.

The chain couples TRBV6-5 to TRBJ2-5; 9 bases are shared with TRBD1. V lost 4 bases, J lost 4 bases, and 4 bases stayed unmatched. Germline CDR1 reads MNHEY; CDR2 reads SVGAGI. This CDR3 has 14 residues. Here the CDR3 reads CASSLGQGGETQYF. DNA of the CDR3: TGTGCCAGCAGTTTGGGACAGGGTGGAGAGACCCAGTACTTC.

The chain recombines TRBV19 with TRBJ2-7; a weak D match, TRBD2 (6 bases). Trimming pared 4 bases from V and 4 bases from J, leaving 14 bases between. This CDR3 comprises 14 residues. CDR1 is LNHDA, CDR2 SQIVND, per germline (reference sequence). CDR3 protein: CASSKGGFIYEQYF. CDR3 DNA: TGTGCCAGTAGTAAGGGAGGTTTCATTTACGAGCAGTACTTC. Using reference TRBV19 and TRBJ2-7 for the parts outside the CDR3, the full variable domain is DGGITQSPKYLFRKEGQNVTLSCEQNLNHDAMYWYRQDPGQGLRLIYYSQIVNDFQKGDIAEGYSVSREKKESFPLTVTSAQKNPTAFYLCASSKGGFIYEQYFGPGTRLTVT.

V and J are TRBV19 and TRBJ2-3; 7 bases align to TRBD2. Germline V lookup: CDR1 LNHDA, CDR2 SQIVND (reference sequence). The junction had 6 bases not matched to a gene; V was cut back by 0 bases and J by 3 bases. The CDR3 totals 16 residues. In nucleotides, the CDR3 is TGTGCCAGTAGTATAGATGGTCGGCGGGGGACAGATACGCAGTATTTT. Translated, it gives CASSIDGRRGTDTQYF. The full variable domain, with the rest looked up from reference TRBV19 and TRBJ2-3, is DGGITQSPKYLFRKEGQNVTLSCEQNLNHDAMYWYRQDPGQGLRLIYYSQIVNDFQKGDIAEGYSVSREKKESFPLTVTSAQKNPTAFYLCASSIDGRRGTDTQYFGPGTRLTVL.

This chain links TRBV6-5 with TRBJ1-1; possible D gene TRBD1, 5 bases. This CDR3 is built from 13 residues. The V and J ends lost 6 bases and 1 base respectively, with 9 bases between them. The germline V gene has CDR1 MNHEY and CDR2 SVGAGI. The CDR3: CASSRTGNTEAFF. The CDR3 DNA is TGTGCCAGCAGCCGAACAGGGAACACTGAAGCTTTCTTT.

In this sample, this clone turned up once. Sequence at one end of the junction differs from germline and may be a read error. The chain has TRBV7-9 and TRBJ2-7, with TRBD2 matching 11 bases. Germline V gives CDR1 SEHNR, CDR2 FQNEAQ (reference sequence). The CDR3 covers 15 residues. CDR3 region: CSSMSTSGVFYEQYF. For the CDR3, the DNA is TGTTCCAGCATGTCGACTAGCGGGGTCTTCTACGAGCAGTACTTC. Complete variable domain (other parts from reference TRBV7-9 and TRBJ2-7): DTGVSQNPRHKITKRGQNVTFRCDPISEHNRLYWYRQTLGQGPEFLTYFQNEAQLEKSRLLSDRFSAERPKGSFSTLEIQRTEQGDSAMYLCSSMSTSGVFYEQYFGPGTRLTVT.

The rearrangement links TRBV28 to TRBJ2-5; possible D gene TRBD2, 7 bases. This CDR3 region has 15 residues. V gave up 4 bases and J gave up 2 bases, with 14 bases separating them. CDR1 MDHEN and CDR2 SYDVKM come from the germline V gene. The CDR3 loop reads CASSSPGRGQETQYF. The CDR3 coding sequence is TGTGCCAGCAGTTCCCCGGGGAGGGGGCAAGAGACCCAGTACTTC. Drawing the rest from reference TRBV28 and TRBJ2-5, the complete variable domain is DVKVTQSSRYLVKRTGEKVFLECVQDMDHENMFWYRQDPGLGLRLIYFSYDVKMKEKGDIPEGYSVSREKKERFSLILESASTNQTSMYLCASSSPGRGQETQYFGPGTRLLVL.

The rearrangement links TRBV29-1 to TRBJ2-5, with D hard to call. V was trimmed by 6 bases and J by 4 bases, leaving 15 bases between them. The germline V gene has CDR1 SQVTM and CDR2 ANQGSEA. This CDR3 has 13 residues. The DNA of the CDR3 is TGCAGCGTGGCCCTTCAGGAAGGAGAGACCCAGTACTTC. This encodes CSVALQEGETQYF.

CDR3 sequence: CASQTGTYSEAFF. The CDR3 DNA is TGTGCCAGTCAAACAGGGACCTACTCAGAAGCTTTCTTT. This chain links TRBV27 with TRBJ1-1, with D maybe TRBD1 (6 bases). V was trimmed by 9 bases and J by 8 bases, leaving 19 bases between them. In germline, CDR1 is MNHEY, CDR2 SMNVEV (reference sequence). This CDR3 spans 13 amino acids.

This clone was observed a handful of times. V gene TRBV11-3 combines with J gene TRBJ2-1, with 8 bases matching TRBD2. Trimming cost V 1 base and J 6 bases; bases outside gene matches: 5. The CDR3 sequence is 15 residues long. Germline loops: CDR1 SGHNT, CDR2 YENEEA. The CDR3 sequence: CASSLGGLVVNEQFF. The CDR3 DNA sequence: TGTGCCAGCAGCTTAGGGGGACTAGTAGTCAATGAGCAGTTCTTC. The entire variable domain, with the rest obtained from reference TRBV11-3 and TRBJ2-1, is as follows: EAGVVQSPRYKIIEKKQPVAFWCNPISGHNTLYWYLQNLGQGPELLIRYENEEAVDDSQLPKDRFSAERLKGVDSTLKIQPAELGDSAVYLCASSLGGLVVNEQFFGPGTRLTVL.

V gene TRBV11-2 combines with J gene TRBJ2-3, with 9 nucleotides matching TRBD1. CDR3 length: 14 amino acids. Per germline, CDR1 SGHAT and CDR2 FQNNGV. V gave up 5 bases and J gave up 2 bases; unmatched junction bases: 2. The CDR3 DNA sequence: TGTGCCAGCAGCAGGGACAGGGTCACAGATACGCAGTATTTT. Protein sequence: CASSRDRVTDTQYF.

This sequence joins TRBV18 and TRBJ2-4, with TRBD1 matching 7 bases. The V and J ends lost 3 bases and 3 bases, in that order; junction bases with no gene match: 11. Germline V lookup: CDR1 KGHSH, CDR2 LQKENI. The CDR3 has 17 residues. CDR3 residues: CASSPSTTGLGKNIQYF. The CDR3 region has the DNA TGTGCCAGCTCACCTTCAACGACAGGGTTAGGCAAAAACATTCAGTACTTC.

The genes are TRBV29-1 and TRBJ2-7; no clear D. Germline values: CDR1 SQVTM, CDR2 ANQGSEA. This CDR3 region has 13 residues. V shed 2 bases and J shed 2 bases, with 10 bases lying between them. The CDR3 protein is CSVELVQTYEQYF. DNA of the CDR3: TGCAGCGTTGAACTAGTCCAGACCTACGAGCAGTACTTC.

The rearrangement uses TRBV27 and TRBJ2-1, with 15 bases aligning to TRBD2. J was trimmed by 0 bases and V by 6 bases; bases with no gene match: 9. The germline gives CDR1 MNHEY, CDR2 SMNVEV (reference sequence). This CDR3 comprises 19 residues. CDR3 in amino acids: CASRPPGLAGGGSYNEQFF. Here the CDR3 DNA reads TGTGCCAGCAGACCCCCCGGACTAGCGGGAGGGGGCTCCTACAATGAGCAGTTCTTC.

This clone came up a few times. This chain links TRBV11-3 with TRBJ1-1; D is unclear. CDR3 length equals 13 residues. Deletions cut 3 bases from V and 2 bases from J, with 7 bases between. In germline, CDR1 is SGHNT, CDR2 YENEEA. CDR3 amino acids: CASSLRGNTEAFF. In DNA, the CDR3 is TGTGCCAGCAGCTTGAGAGGAAACACTGAAGCTTTCTTT.

This clone was seen a single time. This chain joins TRBV7-8 and TRBJ1-5; perhaps TRBD1 as D (5 bases). Germline V CDR1 and CDR2: SGHVS, FQNEAQ. Trimming took 5 bases from V and 7 from J, leaving 18 bases between them. CDR3 length: 15 amino acids. The CDR3 bases are TGTGCCAGCAGCCCCATTTTTGGGGACTTGCAGCCCCAGCATTTT. Its translation: CASSPIFGDLQPQHF.